Following are 5 T cell receptor beta chains from one sample sequenced in a study of cytomegalovirus exposure and HLA in healthy donors (TCRdb year 2017). Libraries were prepared through the immunoSEQ multiplex PCR assay. For the multiplex PCR, a mixture combining 60 forward primers for TCR Vbeta segments and 13 reverse primers for TCR Jbeta segments was used. The immuneACCESS repertoire file appears here via TCRdb, limited to in-frame rearrangements. These files lack a portion of the clones; in checked studies, under half of the deficit traces to unresolved V genes, and the cause of the others is not known. Here the sample has around 150,000 clones; approximately 75% occur a single time. The ten most abundant clones make up 1.5% to 2% of the sample. The material sequenced was PBMCs. These receptors were taken from a woman between 18 and 29 years old in good health and CMV-seronegative.

The V call is TRBV5-1, the J call TRBJ2-7; TRBD2 matches at 7 bases. V lost 4 bases, J lost 2 bases, and 6 bases stayed unmatched. Germline V gives CDR1 SGHRS, CDR2 YFSETQ. This CDR3 is built from 14 residues. In DNA form, the CDR3 reads TGCGCCAGCAGCATGGGACTACGGGCCTACGAGCAGTACTTC. This gives the protein CASSMGLRAYEQYF. The whole variable domain, filled in from reference TRBV5-1 and TRBJ2-7, reads KAGVTQTPRYLIKTRGQQVTLSCSPISGHRSVSWYQQTPGQGLQFLFEYFSETQRNKGNFPGRFSGRQFSNSRSEMNVSTLELGDSALYLCASSMGLRAYEQYFGPGTRLTVT.

The V call is TRBV27, the J call TRBJ1-4, with D possibly matching TRBD1 (6 bases). This CDR3 has 18 amino acids. V was shortened by 5 bases and J by 6 bases, with 25 bases between the two germline ends. CDR1 MNHEY and CDR2 SMNVEV come from the germline V gene (reference sequence). The CDR3 reads CASSPYLQGPAHYEKLFF. CDR3 sequence (DNA): TGTGCCAGCAGTCCCTATTTACAGGGTCCTGCTCATTATGAAAAACTGTTTTTT.

Only one count was recorded for this clone. The chain carries TRBV6-5 and TRBJ1-2, with D possibly being TRBD1 (6 bases). V was clipped by 6 bases and J by 10 bases, with 18 bases between them. This CDR3 has 13 amino acids. Germline V gives CDR1 MNHEY, CDR2 SVGAGI. As DNA, the CDR3 is TGTGCCAGCAGCGTAAACGCAGGGGTCTCCTACACCTTC. Translation: CASSVNAGVSYTF.

The chain carries TRBV19 and TRBJ2-2; 9 nucleotides line up with TRBD2. V dropped 1 base and J dropped 4; count of bases not matched to a gene: 4. In germline, CDR1 is LNHDA, CDR2 SQIVND (reference sequence). The CDR3 length is 16 residues. CDR3 sequence reads: CASSIALGLATGELFF. DNA for the CDR3: TGTGCCAGTAGTATAGCATTGGGACTAGCCACCGGGGAGCTGTTTTTT.

This clone has only one observation. The rearrangement uses TRBV6-5 and TRBJ2-2; D may be TRBD1 (6 bases). V lost 5 bases and J lost 8, with 12 bases in between. The length of the CDR3 is 13 residues. Looked up from germline, CDR1 is MNHEY and CDR2 is SVGAGI. The CDR3: CASSLLGGGELFF. As DNA, the CDR3 is TGTGCCAGCAGTCTCCTAGGGGGTGGGGAGCTGTTTTTT.